This TCR beta chain was profiled in a study of immune cell composition in non-small cell lung cancer. Study results and limitations: About 80% of squamous and around 34% of adenocarcinoma cases had tumour-associated clones >0.5%. In adenocarcinoma, maximal tumour-associated clone frequency tracked TIL tumour reactivity.

The CDR3 is 13 residues long. Germline V gene sequence: CDR1 MNHEY, CDR2 SMNVEV (reference sequence). Trimming shortened V by 1 base and J by 7 bases, and 8 bases separated the two germline ends. The method was immunoSEQ multiplex PCR; TCRdb's version includes in-frame clones alone and lacks a portion of them. The table shows approximately 8,200 clones, with 75% to 85% occurring only once. Comment on this clone: Antigen unknown.

The origin of this receptor is a human donor with non-small cell lung cancer. The gene calls are TRBV27 and TRBJ1-5; D is uncertain. The sample taken for sequencing was lung tumor tissue. DNA for the CDR3: TGTGCCAGCAGTTTATTTCGGGAACAGCCCCAGCATTTT. This codes for CASSLFREQPQHF.